This T cell receptor (beta chain) stems from a study of T cell changes during pregnancy in multiple sclerosis. Using immunoSEQ multiplex PCR, the repertoire was profiled, and TCRdb retains in-frame clones only, with some absent. The sample holds fewer than 70,000 clones, approximately 91% seen once. V dropped 3 bases and J dropped 7; count of bases not matched to a gene: 14. CDR3 size: 16 residues. Looked up from germline, CDR1 is KGHSH and CDR2 is LQKENI. The receptor's source is a female donor with multiple sclerosis, enrolled in a pregnancy study. This sample comprised peripheral blood, obtained in the third trimester of pregnancy. The chain carries TRBV18 and TRBJ1-2; 7 nucleotides match TRBD1. CDR3 DNA sequence: TGTGCCAGCTCACCGGAGACAGGGACCCTCGTGCGTGGCTACACCTTC. This sequence encodes CASSPETGTLVRGYTF.